Included here is one T cell receptor beta chain sequence, with context. Antigen specificity is unknown. The data are from a study of immune cell composition in non-small cell lung cancer. Study results and limitations: TIL tumour reactivity correlated with maximal tumour-associated clone frequency in adenocarcinoma. Top 10 clone scores and clonality were higher in squamous than adenocarcinoma. Clones >0.5% enriched in tumour were rarer in adenocarcinoma (around 33%) than squamous (approximately 80%).

This CDR3 spans 17 amino acids. Germline CDR1 is LNHDA and CDR2 is SQIVND (reference sequence). J gave up 0 bases and V 6 bases, and 9 bases lay outside the gene matches. TCRdb's copy holds only in-frame clones and misses some; the assay was immunoSEQ multiplex PCR. The sample includes around 8,000 clones, about 75% of them seen just once. The sequence was collected from a human donor with non-small cell lung cancer. The V and J genes are TRBV19 and TRBJ1-1; 11 bases are a match to TRBD1. The specimen was lung tumor tissue. CDR3 coding DNA: TGTGCCAGTAGCAGCCGGGACAGGGGGAGAATGAACACTGAAGCTTTCTTT. This encodes CASSSRDRGRMNTEAFF.